Listed here are 21 T cell receptor beta chains from one sample, sequenced in a study of blood T cell repertoires in COVID-19. The assay was immunoSEQ multiplex PCR, and TCRdb's table has in-frame clones only and misses some. The profile shows 290,000 or so clones, around 87% of them singletons. The sequenced sample was peripheral blood. Receptors were obtained from a man younger than 30 with active or convalescent COVID-19.

The rearrangement links TRBV28 to TRBJ2-7; a weak D match, TRBD1 (6 bases). Germline loops: CDR1 MDHEN, CDR2 SYDVKM. This CDR3 has 15 amino acids. V was trimmed by 2 bases and J by 4 bases, leaving 15 bases between them. The CDR3 DNA follows: TGTGCCAGCAGTTTAGTGGCAGGGGATCAATACGAGCAGTACTTC. It translates to CASSLVAGDQYEQYF.

The chain carries TRBV7-2 and TRBJ1-1; D is ambiguous. Germline V gene data show CDR1 as SGHTA and CDR2 as FQGNSA. V lost 5 bases to trimming and J lost 4 bases, with 20 bases between them. The CDR3 consists of 16 residues. CDR3 residues: CASSINSGSPTTEAFF. The DNA for the CDR3 is TGTGCCAGCAGCATCAACTCGGGGAGCCCCACCACTGAAGCTTTCTTT. The whole variable domain, filled in from reference TRBV7-2 and TRBJ1-1, reads GAGVSQSPSNKVTEKGKDVELRCDPISGHTALYWYRQSLGQGLEFLIYFQGNSAPDKSGLPSDRFSAERTGGSVSTLTIQRTQQEDSAVYLCASSINSGSPTTEAFFGQGTRLTVV.

This clone has a single count. The chain carries TRBV7-9 and TRBJ1-2, with 7 bases lining up with TRBD1. The CDR3 extends over 18 amino acids. J gave up 5 bases and V 5 bases, and 20 bases lay outside the gene matches. Germline CDR1 and CDR2: SEHNR and FQNEAQ (reference sequence). The CDR3 DNA reads TGTGCCAGCAGCCCACCCGGGCCGACAGGGATCTATCTTTATGGCTACACCTTC. The encoded protein is CASSPPGPTGIYLYGYTF.

V gene TRBV27 combines with J gene TRBJ2-7; the D gene is possibly TRBD2 (5 bases). V dropped 1 base and J dropped 3 bases, with 16 bases sitting between them. The germline gives CDR1 MNHEY, CDR2 SMNVEV (reference sequence). CDR3 length: 16 residues. The CDR3 DNA reads as TGTGCCAGCAGTTTATTCAATGCAAGGGAGTTCTACGAGCAGTACTTC. Translation gives CASSLFNAREFYEQYF.

The CDR3 sequence: CASNPPDRAPLRQRWGATIYF. The CDR3 nucleotides are TGTGCCAGCAACCCCCCGGACAGGGCCCCTCTTCGCCAGCGCTGGGGGGCCACCATATATTTT. This chain connects TRBV28 to TRBJ1-3, with 8 bases aligning to TRBD1. V gave up 7 bases and J gave up 9 bases; unmatched junction bases: 32. The CDR3 consists of 21 residues. The germline V gene encodes CDR1 MDHEN and CDR2 SYDVKM.

The V and J genes are TRBV24-1 and TRBJ2-2; the D gene is possibly TRBD1 (6 bases). The V end lost 3 bases, the J end lost 8 bases, and 15 bases lay between the germline ends. Germline CDR1 is KGHDR and CDR2 is SFDVKD. This CDR3 region has 15 residues. CDR3 protein: CATSDPRQASGELFF. Here the CDR3 DNA reads TGTGCCACCAGTGATCCTCGACAGGCTTCAGGGGAGCTGTTTTTT.

J is TRBJ1-3 and V is TRBV4-1, with TRBD1 as a possible D gene (6 bases). The CDR3 is 17 residues long. Germline V gives CDR1 MGHRA, CDR2 YSYEKL. The ends were cut back, 4 bases at V and 4 bases at J, with 20 bases in the middle. CDR3 sequence (DNA): TGCGCCAGCAGCCCAAGATATTTCACAGGGAGCGGAAACACCATATATTTT. This codes for CASSPRYFTGSGNTIYF.

V usage is TRBV6-5 and J usage is TRBJ1-1, with TRBD1 matching over 8 bases. CDR1 and CDR2 (germline): MNHEY, SVGAGI. The CDR3 is 15 residues long. V was clipped by 6 bases and J by 5 bases; unmatched bases: 11. This CDR3 reads CASRKNRGRETEAFF. In DNA form, the CDR3 reads TGTGCCAGCAGGAAAAACAGGGGGAGGGAGACTGAAGCTTTCTTT.

This rearrangement joins TRBV6-5 to TRBJ2-7; weak D call: TRBD2 (5 bases). V was shortened by 6 bases and J by 0 bases, with 15 bases between the two germline ends. The CDR3 runs to 15 residues. CDR1 and CDR2 (germline): MNHEY, SVGAGI. CDR3 coding DNA: TGTGCCAGCAGCCCGACCGGGGAGACCTCCTACGAGCAGTACTTC. It translates to CASSPTGETSYEQYF.

The gene calls are TRBV4-1 and TRBJ1-2; 8 bases are shared with TRBD1. The CDR3 is 13 amino acids. The germline V gene has CDR1 MGHRA and CDR2 YSYEKL. Trimming took 3 bases from V and 7 from J; bases not matched to a gene: 4. The CDR3 bases are TGCGCCAGCAGCCAGCAGACAGGGGCTGGCTACACCTTC. It codes for CASSQQTGAGYTF.

This chain uses TRBV12-5 with TRBJ1-6; tentative D call: TRBD1 (5 bases). The CDR3 is made up of 15 amino acids. V shed 1 base and J shed 11 bases, with 15 bases lying between them. In germline, CDR1 is LGHNT, CDR2 FRNRAP. Written as DNA, the CDR3 is TGTGCTAGTGGTTTGGCGGGACTCCGTCCCCCACCCCTCCACTTT. Its protein is CASGLAGLRPPPLHF.

V and J are TRBV10-3 and TRBJ2-3; D is unclear. CDR1 and CDR2 (germline): ENHRY, SYGVKD. The CDR3 loop spans 14 amino acids. V lost 5 bases, J lost 2 bases, and 11 bases lay in between. CDR3 sequence (DNA): TGTGCCATCAGTATAACAGACAACACAGATACGCAGTATTTT. It translates to CAISITDNTDTQYF.

The chain recombines TRBV18 with TRBJ1-2; 7 bases agree with TRBD1. The CDR3 consists of 13 residues. CDR1 KGHSH and CDR2 LQKENI come from the germline V gene. V was pared by 4 bases and J by 6 bases, with 5 bases of the junction left unmatched. CDR3 region: CASSRGTVNGYTF. The CDR3 nucleotides read TGTGCCAGCTCACGAGGGACAGTTAATGGCTACACCTTC. Supplemented by reference TRBV18 and TRBJ1-2, the full variable domain reads NAGVMQNPRHLVRRRGQEARLRCSPMKGHSHVYWYRQLPEEGLKFMVYLQKENIIDESGMPKERFSAEFPKEGPSILRIQQVVRGDSAAYFCASSRGTVNGYTFGSGTRLTVV.

The chain employs TRBV6-2 or TRBV6-3 and TRBJ2-3; maybe TRBD1 (6 bases). The CDR3 runs 19 residues. Germline-derived CDR1 and CDR2 are MNHEY and SVGEGT. V dropped 2 bases and J dropped 0 bases, with 21 bases sitting between them. The CDR3 loop is CASSYVSWTDLTSTDTQYF. The CDR3 DNA follows: TGTGCCAGCAGTTACGTGTCTTGGACAGACTTGACTAGCACAGATACGCAGTATTTT.

CDR3 sequence (DNA): TGTGCCAGCAGCTTAGGGCTAGCGGTCTACAATGAGCAGTTCTTC. Its protein is CASSLGLAVYNEQFF. The chain joins TRBV11-1 to TRBJ2-1; the match to TRBD2 covers 7 bases. The V segment lost 1 base and the J segment 3 bases; nucleotides outside the gene matches: 3. Per germline, CDR1 SGHAT and CDR2 FQDESV (reference sequence). The CDR3 consists of 15 residues.

The chain recombines TRBV19 with TRBJ1-5, with TRBD1 as a possible D gene (5 bases). CDR1 and CDR2 (germline): LNHDA, SQIVND (reference sequence). Trimming left V 4 bases short and J 3 bases short, with 10 bases between. There are 14 residues in the CDR3. The CDR3 sequence: CASSKAGNNQPQHF. CDR3 DNA: TGTGCCAGTAGTAAAGCAGGGAACAATCAGCCCCAGCATTTT.

V gene TRBV28 combines with J gene TRBJ2-5, with 7 nucleotides matching TRBD1. J gave up 5 bases and V 4 bases, and 7 bases lay outside the gene matches. The CDR3 totals 14 residues. In germline, CDR1 is MDHEN, CDR2 SYDVKM. For the CDR3, the DNA is TGTGCCAGCAGTTACAACAGGGGCTGGGAGACCCAGTACTTC. This encodes CASSYNRGWETQYF. The full variable domain, with the rest looked up from reference TRBV28 and TRBJ2-5, is DVKVTQSSRYLVKRTGEKVFLECVQDMDHENMFWYRQDPGLGLRLIYFSYDVKMKEKGDIPEGYSVSREKKERFSLILESASTNQTSMYLCASSYNRGWETQYFGPGTRLLVL.

V usage is TRBV7-2 and J usage is TRBJ1-2; D unresolved. CDR1 is SGHTA, CDR2 FQGNSA, per germline. The CDR3 totals 13 residues. Trimming left V 1 base short and J 2 bases short, with 5 bases between. The CDR3 reads CASSLGQNYGYTF. The CDR3 DNA is TGTGCCAGCAGCTTAGGCCAGAACTATGGCTACACCTTC.

This clone was detected only once. The chain recombines TRBV28 with TRBJ2-1; 9 bases are shared with TRBD2. The CDR3 covers 15 residues. In germline, CDR1 is MDHEN, CDR2 SYDVKM. After removal of 6 bases from V and 2 bases from J, the junction contained 5 bases not matched to a gene. This CDR3 reads CASRRLAETYNEQFF. The CDR3, as DNA: TGTGCCAGCAGGCGACTAGCGGAAACCTACAATGAGCAGTTCTTC. Full variable domain (outside the CDR3, taken from reference TRBV28 and TRBJ2-1): DVKVTQSSRYLVKRTGEKVFLECVQDMDHENMFWYRQDPGLGLRLIYFSYDVKMKEKGDIPEGYSVSREKKERFSLILESASTNQTSMYLCASRRLAETYNEQFFGPGTRLTVL.

V gene TRBV9 combines with J gene TRBJ2-7; TRBD2 is a possible D gene (6 bases). In germline, CDR1 is SGDLS, CDR2 YYNGEE. The CDR3 consists of 17 residues. V dropped 1 base and J dropped 5 bases, with 22 bases sitting between them. The CDR3 here is CASSVSGGKGRRNEQYF. The CDR3 DNA follows: TGTGCCAGCAGCGTATCAGGCGGGAAGGGTAGAAGGAACGAGCAGTACTTC.

The rearrangement joins TRBV6-5 to TRBJ1-2; the D gene is possibly TRBD1 (5 bases). V was trimmed by 6 bases and J by 2 bases, leaving 13 bases between them. CDR3 size: 14 residues. Germline values: CDR1 MNHEY, CDR2 SVGAGI. The CDR3 sequence is CASSATEANYGYTF. In DNA form, the CDR3 reads TGTGCCAGCAGCGCGACAGAAGCGAACTATGGCTACACCTTC.